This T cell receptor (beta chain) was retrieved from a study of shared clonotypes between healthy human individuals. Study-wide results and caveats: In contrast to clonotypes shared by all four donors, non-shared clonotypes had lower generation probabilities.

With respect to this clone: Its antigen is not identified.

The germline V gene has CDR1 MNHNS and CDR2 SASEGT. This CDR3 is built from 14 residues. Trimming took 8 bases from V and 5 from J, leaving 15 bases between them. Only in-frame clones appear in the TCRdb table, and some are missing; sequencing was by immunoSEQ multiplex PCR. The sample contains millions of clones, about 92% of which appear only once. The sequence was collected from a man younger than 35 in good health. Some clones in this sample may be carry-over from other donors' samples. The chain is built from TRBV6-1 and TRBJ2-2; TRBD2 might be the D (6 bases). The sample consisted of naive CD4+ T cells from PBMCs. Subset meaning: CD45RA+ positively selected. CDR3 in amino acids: CASSLGGWTGELFF. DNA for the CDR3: TGTGCCAGCTCCCTGGGGGGTTGGACCGGGGAGCTGTTTTTT.